This T cell receptor beta chain was captured in a study of technical replicates of blood from a few donors. V trimming: 2 bases; J trimming: 4 bases; junction bases outside the gene matches: 7. The CDR3 runs to 15 residues. From germline, CDR1 is MGHRA and CDR2 YSYEKL. Libraries were prepared by immunoSEQ multiplex PCR; TCRdb keeps only in-frame clonotypes and omits some of them. The sample contains fewer than 100,000 clones, around nine tenths of which appear only once. This chain connects TRBV4-1 to TRBJ2-5; 7 positions agree with TRBD2. Sequences were obtained from T cells isolated from PBMCs. The TCR comes from a human donor in good health. The CDR3 loop reads CASSQLASGRETQYF. CDR3 DNA sequence: TGCGCCAGCAGCCAACTAGCTAGCGGCCGAGAGACCCAGTACTTC.